These T cell receptor beta chains were read from a single sample in a study of control samples from healthy donors and cancer patients. TCRdb's copy holds only in-frame clones and misses some; the assay was immunoSEQ multiplex PCR. The sample has 55,000 to 70,000 clones; approximately 89% are singletons. Specimen: PBMCs. The source of these receptors is a man under 40 with colorectal cancer. Both conserved end residues are part of each CDR3.

CDR3 | V
CASSYDSTPGGYTF | TRBV6-5
CASSYSIGRANTEAFF | TRBV6-6
CASSEGLGVLSYEQYF | TRBV6-1
CASSAGGVYTEAFF | TRBV6-6
CASGLVLQGFNYGYTF | TRBV12-5
CASSLEVFTGGSGELFF | TRBV5-5
CASSPTPTGNNEQFF | TRBV4-1
CASGSSPRSSGNTIYF | TRBV12-5
CASSDELTYNSPLHF | TRBV6-1
CASSTHRDSDTEAFF | TRBV19
CASSQAAQGAFEQYF | TRBV4-3
CASSQGLAGGNTGELFF | TRBV4-3
CASSQEMTTGSGNTIYF | TRBV3-1/TRBV3-2
CATDQKRGARTGELFF | TRBV15
CASSFDSPYSGNTIYF | TRBV11-2
CASSDSSLGYGQNSYEQYF | TRBV6-4
CAISESTTGPGEAFF | TRBV10-3